This T cell receptor beta chain was captured in a study of T cells in Graves' hyperthyroidism and ophthalmopathy. Study in general: Staff took peripheral blood when the initial diagnosis was made, before any treatment began.

V shed 3 bases, J shed 6 bases, and the junction held 9 bases outside the gene matches. The germline V gene encodes CDR1 SGHRS and CDR2 YFSETQ. This CDR3 is 16 amino acids long. The source material, RNA transcripts, was used to amplify TCR beta CDR3 regions. The HTBI set primed first-round TCR CDR3 RT-PCR. TCRdb re-called the multiplex PCR reads with MiXCR, one entry per CDR3 protein. The sample has under 400,000 distinct CDR3 sequences, roughly 17% seen once. From approximately 9.1 ml of fresh peripheral blood, PBMCs were isolated. Sequenced input: blood. This receptor was taken from a young man with Graves' hyperthyroidism. This rearrangement joins TRBV5-1 to TRBJ1-1; TRBD1 matches at 12 bases. The CDR3 DNA is TGCGCCAGCAGCTCTTATCCGGGACAGGGGGCCTCTGAAGCTTTCTTT. Translated, it gives CASSSYPGQGASEAFF.